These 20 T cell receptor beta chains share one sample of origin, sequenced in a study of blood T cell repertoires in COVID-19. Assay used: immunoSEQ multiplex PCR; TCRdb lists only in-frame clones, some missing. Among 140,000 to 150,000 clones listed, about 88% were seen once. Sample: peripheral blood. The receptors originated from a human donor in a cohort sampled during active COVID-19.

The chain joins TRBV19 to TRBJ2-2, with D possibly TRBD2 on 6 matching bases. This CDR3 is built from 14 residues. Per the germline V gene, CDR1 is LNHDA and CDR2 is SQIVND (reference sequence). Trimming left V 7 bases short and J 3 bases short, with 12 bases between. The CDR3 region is CASKEGWYTGELFF. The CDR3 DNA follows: TGTGCCAGTAAGGAGGGGTGGTACACCGGGGAGCTGTTTTTT.

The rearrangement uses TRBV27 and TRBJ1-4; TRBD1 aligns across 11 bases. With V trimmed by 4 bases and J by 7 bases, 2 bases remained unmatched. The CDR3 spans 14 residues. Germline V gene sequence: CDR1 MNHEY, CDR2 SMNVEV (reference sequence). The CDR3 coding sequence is TGTGCCAGCAGTTGGACAGGGGGCGGTGAAAAACTGTTTTTT. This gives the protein CASSWTGGGEKLFF.

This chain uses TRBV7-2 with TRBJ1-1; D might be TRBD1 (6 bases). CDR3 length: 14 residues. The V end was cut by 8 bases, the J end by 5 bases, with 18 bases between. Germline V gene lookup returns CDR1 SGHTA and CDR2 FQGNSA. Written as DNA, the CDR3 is TGTGCCAGCGGGTTTCTCGGGACACAAACTGAAGCTTTCTTT. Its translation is CASGFLGTQTEAFF.

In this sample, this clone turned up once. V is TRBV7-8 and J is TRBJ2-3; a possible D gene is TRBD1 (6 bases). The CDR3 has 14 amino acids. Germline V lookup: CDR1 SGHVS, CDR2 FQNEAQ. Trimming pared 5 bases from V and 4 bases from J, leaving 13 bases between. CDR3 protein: CASSKRTGSDTQYF. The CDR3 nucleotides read TGTGCCAGCAGCAAACGAACAGGGTCAGATACGCAGTATTTT.

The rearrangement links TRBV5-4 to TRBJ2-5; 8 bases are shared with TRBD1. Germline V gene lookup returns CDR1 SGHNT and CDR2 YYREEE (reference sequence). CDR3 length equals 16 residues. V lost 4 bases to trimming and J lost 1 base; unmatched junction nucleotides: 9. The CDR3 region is CASSQSGQGPQETQYF. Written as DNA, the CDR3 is TGTGCCAGCAGCCAAAGCGGACAGGGCCCCCAAGAGACCCAGTACTTC.

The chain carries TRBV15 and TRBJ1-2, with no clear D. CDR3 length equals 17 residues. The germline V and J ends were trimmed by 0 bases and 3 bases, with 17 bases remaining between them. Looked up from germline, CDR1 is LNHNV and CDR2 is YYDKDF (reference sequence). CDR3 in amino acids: CATSREINTGIYYGYTF. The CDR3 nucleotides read TGTGCCACCAGCAGAGAAATAAATACCGGGATCTACTATGGCTACACCTTC. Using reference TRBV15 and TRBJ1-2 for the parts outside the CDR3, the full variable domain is DAMVIQNPRYQVTQFGKPVTLSCSQTLNHNVMYWYQQKSSQAPKLLFHYYDKDFNNEADTPDNFQSRRPNTSFCFLDIRSPGLGDTAMYLCATSREINTGIYYGYTFGSGTRLTVV.

The CDR3 DNA sequence: TGTGCCACCAGTTCTCCGGTCGGGGGGGGCCCTTCTTACAATGAGCAGTTCTTC. Translation gives CATSSPVGGGPSYNEQFF. V and J are TRBV24-1 and TRBJ2-1; 8 bases match TRBD2. Trimming cost V 6 bases and J 4 bases; bases outside gene matches: 16. The CDR3 totals 18 residues. Germline CDR1 and CDR2: KGHDR and SFDVKD.

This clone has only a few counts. CDR3 DNA sequence: TGTGCCAGCAGTTTCAGGATCCATAATTCACCCCTCCACTTT. Its protein is CASSFRIHNSPLHF. V usage is TRBV6-5 and J usage is TRBJ1-6; D is ambiguous. This CDR3 has 14 residues. Germline CDR1 MNHEY, CDR2 SVGAGI. The germline V and J ends were trimmed by 4 bases and 5 bases, with 9 bases remaining between them.

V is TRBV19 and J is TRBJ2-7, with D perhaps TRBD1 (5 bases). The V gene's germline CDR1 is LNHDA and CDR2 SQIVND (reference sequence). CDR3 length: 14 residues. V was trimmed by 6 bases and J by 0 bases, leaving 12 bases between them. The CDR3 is CASSSRVTSYEQYF. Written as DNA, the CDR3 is TGTGCCAGTAGCTCCAGGGTTACCTCCTACGAGCAGTACTTC.

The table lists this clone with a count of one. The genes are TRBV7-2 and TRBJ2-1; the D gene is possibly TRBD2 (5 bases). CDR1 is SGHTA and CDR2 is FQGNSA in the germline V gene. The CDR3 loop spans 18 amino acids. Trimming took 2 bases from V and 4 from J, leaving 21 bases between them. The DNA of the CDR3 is TGTGCCAGCAGCTTATCGGGGAGACTTAAGGGCCTTTACAATGAGCAGTTCTTC. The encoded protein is CASSLSGRLKGLYNEQFF. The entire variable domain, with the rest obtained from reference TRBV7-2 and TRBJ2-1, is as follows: GAGVSQSPSNKVTEKGKDVELRCDPISGHTALYWYRQSLGQGLEFLIYFQGNSAPDKSGLPSDRFSAERTGGSVSTLTIQRTQQEDSAVYLCASSLSGRLKGLYNEQFFGPGTRLTVL.

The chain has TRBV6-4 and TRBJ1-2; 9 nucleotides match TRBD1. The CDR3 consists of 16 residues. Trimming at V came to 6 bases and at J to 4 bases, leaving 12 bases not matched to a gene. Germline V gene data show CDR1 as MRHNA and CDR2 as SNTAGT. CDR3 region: CASSRDRASDVYGYTF. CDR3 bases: TGTGCCAGCAGCCGGGACAGGGCATCCGACGTCTATGGCTACACCTTC.

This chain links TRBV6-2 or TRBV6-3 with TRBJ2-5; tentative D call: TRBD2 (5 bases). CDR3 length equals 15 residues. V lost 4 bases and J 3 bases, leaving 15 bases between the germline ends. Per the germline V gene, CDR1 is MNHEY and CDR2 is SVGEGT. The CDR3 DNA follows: TGTGCCAGCAGTTTCTCCGGGGTGGGAGAAGAGACCCAGTACTTC. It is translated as CASSFSGVGEETQYF.

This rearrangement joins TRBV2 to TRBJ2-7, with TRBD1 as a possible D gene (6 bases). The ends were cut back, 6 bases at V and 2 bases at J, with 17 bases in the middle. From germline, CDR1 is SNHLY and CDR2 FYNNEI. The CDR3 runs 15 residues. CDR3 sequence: CASRARGPNAYEQYF. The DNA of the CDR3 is TGTGCCAGCAGGGCCAGGGGCCCTAATGCCTACGAGCAGTACTTC.

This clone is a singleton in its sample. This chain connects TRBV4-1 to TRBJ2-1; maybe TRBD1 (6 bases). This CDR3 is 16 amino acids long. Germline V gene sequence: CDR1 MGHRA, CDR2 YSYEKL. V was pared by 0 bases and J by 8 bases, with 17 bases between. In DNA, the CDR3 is TGCGCCAGCAGCCAAGATCTCAGGCAGGGGTGGGATGAGCAGTTCTTC. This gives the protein CASSQDLRQGWDEQFF.

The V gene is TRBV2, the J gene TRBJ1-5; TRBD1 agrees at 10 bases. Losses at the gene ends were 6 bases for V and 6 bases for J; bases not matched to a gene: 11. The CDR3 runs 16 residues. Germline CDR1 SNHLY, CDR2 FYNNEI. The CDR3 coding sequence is TGTGCCAGCAGGGGCTTAGACAGGGGGCGTGCTCAGCCCCAGCATTTT. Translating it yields CASRGLDRGRAQPQHF.

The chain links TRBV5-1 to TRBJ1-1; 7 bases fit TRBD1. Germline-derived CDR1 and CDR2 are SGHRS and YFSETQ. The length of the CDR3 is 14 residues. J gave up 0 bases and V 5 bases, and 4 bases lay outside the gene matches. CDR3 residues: CASRRRGVNTEAFF. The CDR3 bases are TGCGCCAGCAGACGCAGGGGGGTGAACACTGAAGCTTTCTTT.

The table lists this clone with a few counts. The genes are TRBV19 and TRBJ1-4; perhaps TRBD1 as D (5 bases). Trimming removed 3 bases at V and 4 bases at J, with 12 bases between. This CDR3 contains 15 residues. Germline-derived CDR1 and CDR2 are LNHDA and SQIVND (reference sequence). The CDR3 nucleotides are TGTGCCAGTAGTATCTTGGGGCAGATTAATGAAAAACTGTTTTTT. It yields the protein CASSILGQINEKLFF.

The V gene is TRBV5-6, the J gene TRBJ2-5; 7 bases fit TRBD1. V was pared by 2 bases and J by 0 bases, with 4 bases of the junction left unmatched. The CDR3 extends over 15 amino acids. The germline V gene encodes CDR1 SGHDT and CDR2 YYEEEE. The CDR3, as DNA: TGTGCCAGCAGCTTCGGACAGGCCCACCAAGAGACCCAGTACTTC. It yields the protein CASSFGQAHQETQYF. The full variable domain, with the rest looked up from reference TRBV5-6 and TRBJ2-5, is DAGVTQSPTHLIKTRGQQVTLRCSPKSGHDTVSWYQQALGQGPQFIFQYYEEEERQRGNFPDRFSGHQFPNYSSELNVNALLLGDSALYLCASSFGQAHQETQYFGPGTRLLVL.

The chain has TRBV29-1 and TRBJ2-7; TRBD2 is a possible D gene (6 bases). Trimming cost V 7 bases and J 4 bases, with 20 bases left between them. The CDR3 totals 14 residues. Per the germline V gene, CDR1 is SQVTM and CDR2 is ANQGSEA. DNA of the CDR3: TGCAGCGCCAGAAGCGGGCCCCAAGGGTACGAGCAGTACTTC. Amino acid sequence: CSARSGPQGYEQYF.

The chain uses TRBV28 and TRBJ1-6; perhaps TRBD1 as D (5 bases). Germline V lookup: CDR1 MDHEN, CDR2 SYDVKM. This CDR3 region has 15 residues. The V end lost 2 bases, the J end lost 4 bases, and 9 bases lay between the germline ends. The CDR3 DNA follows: TGTGCCAGCAGTTTAGGGGCCGAGTATAATTCACCCCTCCACTTT. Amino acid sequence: CASSLGAEYNSPLHF.